The 10 T cell receptor beta chains given below trace back to one sample, sequenced in a study of cytomegalovirus exposure and HLA in healthy donors. Use of 60 Vbeta and 13 Jbeta primers characterized the PCR. TCRdb's table, derived via immunoSEQ multiplex PCR, lists solely in-frame clones and lacks some. The sample contains under 300,000 clones, around 66% of which appear only once. Sequencing input: PBMCs. The receptors derive from a female donor in good health and CMV-seronegative.

This chain joins TRBV27 and TRBJ1-1; no firm D call. The CDR3 length is 15 residues. Between the trimmed V and J ends, which lost 3 bases and 0 bases, there was a span of 11 bases. Germline V gives CDR1 MNHEY, CDR2 SMNVEV (reference sequence). The CDR3 is CASSFRQTMNTEAFF. The CDR3 coding sequence is TGTGCCAGCAGTTTCAGACAAACCATGAACACTGAAGCTTTCTTT.

The rearrangement joins TRBV7-9 to TRBJ2-3; 10 bases are a match to TRBD2. The CDR3 has 16 residues. In germline, CDR1 is SEHNR, CDR2 FQNEAQ (reference sequence). V lost 3 bases to trimming and J lost 4 bases; unmatched junction nucleotides: 7. This CDR3 is CASSFFLAGEADTQYF. DNA for the CDR3: TGTGCCAGCAGCTTTTTTCTAGCGGGAGAAGCAGATACGCAGTATTTT.

The CDR3 DNA reads TGCGCCAGCAGCTTAGGGAGACGGGGTGGGGGGGTTAACAATGAGCAGTTCTTC. Amino acid sequence: CASSLGRRGGGVNNEQFF. The chain employs TRBV5-1 and TRBJ2-1; 7 positions match TRBD2. CDR3 size: 18 residues. V gave up 2 bases and J gave up 5 bases; unmatched junction bases: 16. Germline V CDR1 and CDR2: SGHRS, YFSETQ.

The chain links TRBV19 to TRBJ2-7; the match to TRBD2 covers 13 bases. CDR1 is LNHDA and CDR2 is SQIVND in the germline V gene (reference sequence). This CDR3 contains 16 residues. The V segment lost 4 bases and the J segment 2 bases; nucleotides outside the gene matches: 5. CDR3 loop: CASSTPGLAGPYEQYF. As DNA, the CDR3 is TGTGCCAGTAGTACCCCGGGACTAGCGGGACCCTACGAGCAGTACTTC.

The chain is built from TRBV20-1 and TRBJ1-2, with D hard to call. Trimming cost V 6 bases and J 6 bases, with 8 bases left between them. The V gene's germline CDR1 is DFQATT and CDR2 SNEGSKA (reference sequence). The CDR3 is 10 residues long. In DNA, the CDR3 is TGCAGTGCACTCTCCGATGGCTACACCTTC. Protein sequence: CSALSDGYTF.

V usage is TRBV11-3 and J usage is TRBJ1-5; tentatively, D is TRBD1 (6 bases). Germline assignment: CDR1 SGHNT and CDR2 YENEEA. The CDR3 has 15 residues. V dropped 1 base and J dropped 7 bases, with 14 bases sitting between them. The CDR3 is CASSLGGGREQPQHF. DNA for the CDR3: TGTGCCAGCAGCTTAGGCGGGGGGCGCGAACAGCCCCAGCATTTT.

The chain carries TRBV11-2 and TRBJ2-7; tentatively, D is TRBD1 (6 bases). CDR3 length: 12 residues. CDR1 SGHAT and CDR2 FQNNGV come from the germline V gene. Trimming shortened V by 3 bases and J by 5 bases, and 8 bases separated the two germline ends. CDR3 sequence: CASSLGQDEQYF. The CDR3 nucleotides are TGTGCCAGCAGCTTGGGACAAGACGAGCAGTACTTC.

The chain is built from TRBV4-2 and TRBJ2-1, with 12 positions matching TRBD2. The V segment lost 1 base and the J segment 10 bases; nucleotides outside the gene matches: 11. The CDR3 spans 17 residues. Germline lookup yields CDR1 LGHNA and CDR2 YNFKEQ. The CDR3 DNA follows: TGTGCCAGCAGCCAAGTCGGGCTAGCGGGAGGGCCGGGAGAGCAGTTCTTC. Encoded protein: CASSQVGLAGGPGEQFF.

The rearrangement joins TRBV27 to TRBJ1-2, with unresolved D. The CDR3 sequence is 13 residues long. Germline V gene sequence: CDR1 MNHEY, CDR2 SMNVEV (reference sequence). The V and J ends lost 8 bases and 4 bases respectively, with 14 bases between them. The CDR3 sequence is CASRPPGVYGYTF. The DNA for the CDR3 is TGTGCCAGCCGCCCCCCCGGGGTCTATGGCTACACCTTC.

This chain joins TRBV27 and TRBJ1-1, with D uncertain. V was shortened by 2 bases and J by 1 base, with 11 bases between the two germline ends. The CDR3 has 15 residues. Germline assignment: CDR1 MNHEY and CDR2 SMNVEV (reference sequence). CDR3 DNA: TGTGCCAGCAGTTTAAACTCTTATCGGAACACTGAAGCTTTCTTT. Residues: CASSLNSYRNTEAFF.